The 8 T cell receptor beta chains given below trace back to one sample, sequenced in a study of beta chain features in type 1 diabetes. General study results and limits: There was a moderate but significant shortening of TCRB CDR3s in all four CD4+ subsets of Type 1 diabetes patients.

These receptors have no identified antigens. The sequenced template was cDNA made from the entire isolated RNA. Libraries were prepared by immunoSEQ multiplex PCR; TCRdb keeps only in-frame clonotypes and omits some of them. The sample lists 120,000 or so clones, approximately 15% occurring once. What was sequenced was central memory CD4+ T cells from blood. The source is a man in his late teens or twenties with type 1 diabetes.

This clone appeared many times. V gene TRBV18 combines with J gene TRBJ2-7; TRBD1 matches 12 bases. V trimming: 3 bases; J trimming: 5 bases; junction bases outside the gene matches: 5. CDR1 is KGHSH, CDR2 LQKENI, per germline. The CDR3 totals 15 residues. The CDR3, as DNA: TGTGCCAGCTCACCCGGGACAGGGGGCGTCAACGAGCAGTACTTC. Amino acid sequence: CASSPGTGGVNEQYF.

The sample holds a few counts of this clone. This chain uses TRBV23-1 with TRBJ2-3, with 9 bases matching TRBD2. TRBV23-1 is noted as an ORF with a role that remains uncertain. The trim removed 4 bases at V and 11 bases at J, leaving 10 bases unmatched. The CDR3 is 14 residues long. In DNA form, the CDR3 reads TGCGCCAGCAGTCCGAGACCTAGCGGGGAAAGGCAGTATTTT. This encodes CASSPRPSGERQYF.

This clone was seen more than once but under ten times. The rearrangement uses TRBV11-3 and TRBJ2-1; D may be TRBD2 (6 bases). Trimming cost V 2 bases and J 6 bases, with 8 bases left between them. The CDR3 contains 13 residues. Looked up from germline, CDR1 is SGHNT and CDR2 is YENEEA. The CDR3 loop reads CASSLSGGNEQFF. CDR3 DNA: TGTGCCAGCAGCTTATCCGGGGGCAATGAGCAGTTCTTC.

The chain employs TRBV7-2 and TRBJ2-7, with D tentatively TRBD1 (5 bases). The V end was cut by 3 bases, the J end by 2 bases, with 5 bases between. Germline lookup yields CDR1 SGHTA and CDR2 FQGNSA. This CDR3 has 12 residues. The CDR3 loop is CASSLTAYEQYF. For the CDR3, the DNA is TGTGCCAGCAGCTTGACAGCCTACGAGCAGTACTTC.

The sample holds a few counts of this clone. V usage is TRBV7-9 and J usage is TRBJ1-6; D is unresolved. Trimming took 3 bases from V and 7 from J, leaving 7 bases between them. The CDR3 is 13 amino acids. Germline loops: CDR1 SEHNR, CDR2 FQNEAQ (reference sequence). The CDR3 nucleotides are TGTGCCAGCAGCTTGGACCTCAATTCACCCCTCCACTTT. Translated: CASSLDLNSPLHF.

This clone was counted many times. The chain joins TRBV6-6 to TRBJ2-3; 8 positions match TRBD1. The CDR3 is 14 residues long. Germline V gene sequence: CDR1 MNHNY, CDR2 SVGAGI (reference sequence). Trimming cost V 6 bases and J 3 bases; bases outside gene matches: 5. The CDR3 loop is CASRLTGGTDTQYF. DNA of the CDR3: TGTGCCAGCAGACTAACAGGGGGGACAGATACGCAGTATTTT.

By sample share, this clone is medium-sized. J is TRBJ2-3 and V is TRBV18; 10 bases match TRBD2. The junction had 5 bases not matched to a gene; V was cut back by 8 bases and J by 6 bases. CDR1 is KGHSH, CDR2 LQKENI, per germline. This CDR3 region has 13 residues. CDR3 sequence (DNA): TGTGCCAGCGGACTAGCGGTCCGCGATACGCAGTATTTT. Protein: CASGLAVRDTQYF.

The chain carries TRBV9 and TRBJ2-2; possible D gene TRBD2, 6 bases. The germline V and J ends were trimmed by 2 bases and 4 bases, with 12 bases remaining between them. Germline V gene sequence: CDR1 SGDLS, CDR2 YYNGEE. The CDR3 extends over 15 amino acids. CDR3: CASSVSSGRTGELFF. CDR3 DNA: TGTGCCAGCAGCGTGAGTAGCGGTCGCACCGGGGAGCTGTTTTTT.